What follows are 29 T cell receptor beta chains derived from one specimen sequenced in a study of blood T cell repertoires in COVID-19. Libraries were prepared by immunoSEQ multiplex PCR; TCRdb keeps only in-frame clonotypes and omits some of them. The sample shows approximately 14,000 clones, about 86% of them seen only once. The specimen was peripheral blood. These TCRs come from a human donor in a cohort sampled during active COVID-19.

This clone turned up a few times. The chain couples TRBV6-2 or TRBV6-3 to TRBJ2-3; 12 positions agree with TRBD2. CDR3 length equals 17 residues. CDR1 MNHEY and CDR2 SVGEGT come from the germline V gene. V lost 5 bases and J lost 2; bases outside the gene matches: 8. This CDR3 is CASSPRLAGDFTDTQYF. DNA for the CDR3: TGTGCCAGCAGTCCCCGACTAGCGGGGGACTTCACAGATACGCAGTATTTT.

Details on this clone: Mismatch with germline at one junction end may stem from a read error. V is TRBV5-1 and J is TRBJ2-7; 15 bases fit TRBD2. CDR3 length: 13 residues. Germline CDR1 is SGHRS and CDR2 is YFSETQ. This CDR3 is CASSLGLAGGLHF. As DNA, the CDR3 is TGCGCCAGCAGCCTGGGACTAGCGGGAGGTTTACACTTC.

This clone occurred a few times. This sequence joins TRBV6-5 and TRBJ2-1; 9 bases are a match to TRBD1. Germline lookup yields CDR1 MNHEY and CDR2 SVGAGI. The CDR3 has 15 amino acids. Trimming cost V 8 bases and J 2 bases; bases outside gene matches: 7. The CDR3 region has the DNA TGTGCCAGCTTTCCCCGGACAGGGGCCTACAATGAGCAGTTCTTC. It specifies CASFPRTGAYNEQFF.

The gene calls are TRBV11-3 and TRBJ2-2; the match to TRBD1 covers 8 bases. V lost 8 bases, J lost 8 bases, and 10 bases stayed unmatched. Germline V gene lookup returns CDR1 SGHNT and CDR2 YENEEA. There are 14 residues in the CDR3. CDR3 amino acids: CASSEGTGRGELFF. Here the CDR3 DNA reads TGTGCCAGCTCTGAAGGGACAGGACGGGGGGAGCTGTTTTTT.

The CDR3 protein is CASSQAGGGGPSYEQYF. The CDR3 DNA is TGTGCCAGCAGCCAAGCCGGAGGGGGGGGCCCATCCTACGAGCAGTACTTC. The gene calls are TRBV3-1 (or the pseudogene TRBV3-2) and TRBJ2-7; weak D call: TRBD2 (7 bases). V lost 1 base and J 1 base, leaving 17 bases between the germline ends. The CDR3 loop spans 17 amino acids. Germline V gene sequence: CDR1 LGHDT, CDR2 YNNKEL (reference sequence).

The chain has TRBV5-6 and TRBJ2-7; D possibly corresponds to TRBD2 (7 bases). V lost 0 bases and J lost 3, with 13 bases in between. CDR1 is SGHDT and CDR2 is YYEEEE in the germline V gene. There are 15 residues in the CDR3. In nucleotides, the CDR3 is TGTGCCAGCAGCTTGGAGTGGGGGGGCCTCTACGAGCAGTACTTC. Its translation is CASSLEWGGLYEQYF.

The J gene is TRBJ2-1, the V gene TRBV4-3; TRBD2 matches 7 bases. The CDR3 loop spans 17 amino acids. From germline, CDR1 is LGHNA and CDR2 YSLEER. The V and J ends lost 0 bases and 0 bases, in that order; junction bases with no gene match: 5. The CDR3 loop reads CASSQDPPSGSYNEQFF. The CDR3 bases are TGCGCCAGCAGCCAAGATCCCCCTAGCGGCTCCTACAATGAGCAGTTCTTC.

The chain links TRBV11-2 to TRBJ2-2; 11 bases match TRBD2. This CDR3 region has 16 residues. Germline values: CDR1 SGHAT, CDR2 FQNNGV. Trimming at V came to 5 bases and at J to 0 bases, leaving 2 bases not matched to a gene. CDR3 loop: CASSRTSGSNTGELFF. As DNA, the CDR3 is TGTGCCAGCAGCCGGACTAGCGGGTCGAACACCGGGGAGCTGTTTTTT.

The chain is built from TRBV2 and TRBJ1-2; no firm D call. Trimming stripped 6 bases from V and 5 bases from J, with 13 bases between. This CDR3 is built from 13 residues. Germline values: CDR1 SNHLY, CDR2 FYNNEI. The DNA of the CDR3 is TGTGCCAGCAGCTCCCTTTTCGGGTATGGCTACACCTTC. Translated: CASSSLFGYGYTF.

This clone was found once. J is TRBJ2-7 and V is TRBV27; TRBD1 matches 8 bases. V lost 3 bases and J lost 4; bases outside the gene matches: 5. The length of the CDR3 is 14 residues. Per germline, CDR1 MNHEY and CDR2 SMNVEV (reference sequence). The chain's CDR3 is CASSLGTGLYEQYF. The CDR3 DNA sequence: TGTGCCAGCAGTTTGGGGACAGGCTTGTACGAGCAGTACTTC.

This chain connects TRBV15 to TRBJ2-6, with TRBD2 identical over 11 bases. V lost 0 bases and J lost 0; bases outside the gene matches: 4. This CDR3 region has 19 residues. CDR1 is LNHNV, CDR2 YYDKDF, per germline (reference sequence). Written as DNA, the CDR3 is TGTGCCACCAGCAGAGACGGACTAGCGGGCATCTCTGGGGCCAACGTCCTGACTTTC. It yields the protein CATSRDGLAGISGANVLTF.

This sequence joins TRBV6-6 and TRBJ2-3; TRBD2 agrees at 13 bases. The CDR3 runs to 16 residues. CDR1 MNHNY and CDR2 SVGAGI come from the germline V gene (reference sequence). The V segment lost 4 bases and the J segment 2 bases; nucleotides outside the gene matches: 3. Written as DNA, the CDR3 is TGTGCCAGCAGTTTGGGACTAGCGGGAAACACAGATACGCAGTATTTT. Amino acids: CASSLGLAGNTDTQYF.

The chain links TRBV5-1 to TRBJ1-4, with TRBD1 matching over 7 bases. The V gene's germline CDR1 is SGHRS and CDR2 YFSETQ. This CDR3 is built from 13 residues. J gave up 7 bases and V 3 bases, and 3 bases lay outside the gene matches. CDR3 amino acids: CASSSYRGEKLFF. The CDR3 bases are TGCGCCAGCAGCTCCTACAGGGGTGAAAAACTGTTTTTT. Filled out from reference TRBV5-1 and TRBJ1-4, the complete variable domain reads KAGVTQTPRYLIKTRGQQVTLSCSPISGHRSVSWYQQTPGQGLQFLFEYFSETQRNKGNFPGRFSGRQFSNSRSEMNVSTLELGDSALYLCASSSYRGEKLFFGSGTQLSVL.

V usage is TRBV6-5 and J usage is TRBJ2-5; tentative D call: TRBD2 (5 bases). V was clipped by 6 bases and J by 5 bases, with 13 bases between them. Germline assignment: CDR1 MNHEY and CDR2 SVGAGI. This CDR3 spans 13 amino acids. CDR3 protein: CASSLGGYETQYF. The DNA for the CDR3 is TGTGCCAGCAGCCTCGGCGGGTACGAGACCCAGTACTTC.

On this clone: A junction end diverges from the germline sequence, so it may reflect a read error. The DNA of the CDR3 is TGTGCCAGCGGCTTCCTTACGGCTAGCGGGGGTCGATGGGATGAGCAGTTCTTC. This gives the protein CASGFLTASGGRWDEQFF. The chain employs TRBV7-2 and TRBJ2-1, with 10 bases that match TRBD2. Germline loops: CDR1 SGHTA, CDR2 FQGNSA. The CDR3 contains 18 residues.

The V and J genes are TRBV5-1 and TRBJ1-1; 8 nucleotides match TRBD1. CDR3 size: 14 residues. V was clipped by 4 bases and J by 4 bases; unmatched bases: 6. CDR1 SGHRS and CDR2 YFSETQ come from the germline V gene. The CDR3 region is CASSLRGLGTEAFF. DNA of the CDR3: TGCGCCAGCAGCCTCAGGGGGCTAGGCACTGAAGCTTTCTTT. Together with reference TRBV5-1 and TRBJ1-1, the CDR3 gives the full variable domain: KAGVTQTPRYLIKTRGQQVTLSCSPISGHRSVSWYQQTPGQGLQFLFEYFSETQRNKGNFPGRFSGRQFSNSRSEMNVSTLELGDSALYLCASSLRGLGTEAFFGQGTRLTVV.

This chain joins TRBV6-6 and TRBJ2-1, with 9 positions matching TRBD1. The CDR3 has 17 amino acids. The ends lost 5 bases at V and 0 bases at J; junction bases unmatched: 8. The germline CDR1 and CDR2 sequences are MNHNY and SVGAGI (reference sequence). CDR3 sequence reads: CASSPTGGASSYNEQFF. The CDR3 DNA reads TGTGCCAGCAGTCCTACAGGGGGCGCGAGCTCCTACAATGAGCAGTTCTTC.

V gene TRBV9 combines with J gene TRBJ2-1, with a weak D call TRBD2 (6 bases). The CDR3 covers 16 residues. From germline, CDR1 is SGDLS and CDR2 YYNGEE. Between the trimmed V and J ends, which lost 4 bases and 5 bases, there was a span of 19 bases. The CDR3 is CASSLVAGFTHNEQFF. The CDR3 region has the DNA TGTGCCAGCAGCCTGGTGGCGGGATTTACTCACAATGAGCAGTTCTTC.

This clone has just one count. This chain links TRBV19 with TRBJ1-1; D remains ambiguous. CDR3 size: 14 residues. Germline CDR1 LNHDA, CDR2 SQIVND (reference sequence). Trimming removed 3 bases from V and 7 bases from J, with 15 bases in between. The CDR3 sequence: CASSINAAISEAFF. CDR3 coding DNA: TGTGCCAGTAGTATTAATGCTGCGATTAGTGAAGCTTTCTTT.

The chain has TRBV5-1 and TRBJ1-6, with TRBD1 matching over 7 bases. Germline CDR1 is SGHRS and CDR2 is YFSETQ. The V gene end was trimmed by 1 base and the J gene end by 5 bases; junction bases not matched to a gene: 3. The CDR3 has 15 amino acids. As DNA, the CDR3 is TGCGCCAGCAGCTTGTTTGACAGGGATAATTCACCCCTCCACTTT. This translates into CASSLFDRDNSPLHF.

CDR3 loop: CASSQVISDTQYF. The DNA for the CDR3 is TGCGCCAGCAGCCAAGTTATCTCGGATACGCAGTATTTT. The V call is TRBV4-3, the J call TRBJ2-3; D ambiguous. Trimming cost V 1 base and J 6 bases, with 8 bases left between them. CDR1 and CDR2 from the germline V gene are LGHNA and YSLEER. The CDR3 is 13 residues long.

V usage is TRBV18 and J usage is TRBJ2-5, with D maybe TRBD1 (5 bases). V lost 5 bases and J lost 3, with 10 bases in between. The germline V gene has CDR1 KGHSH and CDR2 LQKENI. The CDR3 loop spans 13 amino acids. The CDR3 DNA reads TGTGCCAGCTCAGTGACAGTAGAAGAGACCCAGTACTTC. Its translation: CASSVTVEETQYF.

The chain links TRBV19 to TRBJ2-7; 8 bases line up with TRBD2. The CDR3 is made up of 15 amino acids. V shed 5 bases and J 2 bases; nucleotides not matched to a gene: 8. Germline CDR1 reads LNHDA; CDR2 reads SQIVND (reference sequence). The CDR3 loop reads CASSPRGGTPYEQYF. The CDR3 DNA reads TGTGCCAGTAGTCCCCGGGGGGGGACCCCCTACGAGCAGTACTTC. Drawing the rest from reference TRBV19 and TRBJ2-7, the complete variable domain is DGGITQSPKYLFRKEGQNVTLSCEQNLNHDAMYWYRQDPGQGLRLIYYSQIVNDFQKGDIAEGYSVSREKKESFPLTVTSAQKNPTAFYLCASSPRGGTPYEQYFGPGTRLTVT.

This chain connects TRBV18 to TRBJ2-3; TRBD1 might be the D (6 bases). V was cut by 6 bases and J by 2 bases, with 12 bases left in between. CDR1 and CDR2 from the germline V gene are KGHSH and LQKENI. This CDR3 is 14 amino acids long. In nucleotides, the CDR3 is TGTGCCAGCTCGATAACAGGGTACACAGATACGCAGTATTTT. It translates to CASSITGYTDTQYF.

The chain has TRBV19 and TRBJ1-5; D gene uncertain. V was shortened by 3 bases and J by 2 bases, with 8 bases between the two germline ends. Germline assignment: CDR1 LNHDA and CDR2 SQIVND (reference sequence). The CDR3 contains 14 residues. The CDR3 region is CASSIMGGNQPQHF. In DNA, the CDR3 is TGTGCCAGTAGTATTATGGGAGGCAATCAGCCCCAGCATTTT.

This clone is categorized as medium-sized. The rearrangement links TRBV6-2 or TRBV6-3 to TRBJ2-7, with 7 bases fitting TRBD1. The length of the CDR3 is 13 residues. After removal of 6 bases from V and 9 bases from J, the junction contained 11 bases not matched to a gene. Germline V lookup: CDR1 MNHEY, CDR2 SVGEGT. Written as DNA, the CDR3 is TGTGCCAGCAGCCAGGACAGGTGGGGGAGGCAGTACTTC. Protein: CASSQDRWGRQYF.

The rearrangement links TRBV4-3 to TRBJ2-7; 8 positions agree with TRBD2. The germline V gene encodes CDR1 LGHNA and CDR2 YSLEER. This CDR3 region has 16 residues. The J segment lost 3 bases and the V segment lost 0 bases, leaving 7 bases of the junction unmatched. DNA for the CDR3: TGCGCCAGCAGCCAAGATTCGGCTAGCGGGTTCTACGAGCAGTACTTC. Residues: CASSQDSASGFYEQYF.

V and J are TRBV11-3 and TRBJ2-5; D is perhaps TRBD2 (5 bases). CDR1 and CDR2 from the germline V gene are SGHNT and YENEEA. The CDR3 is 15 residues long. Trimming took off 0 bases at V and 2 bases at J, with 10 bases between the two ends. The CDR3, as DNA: TGTGCCAGCAGCTTAGACCGGGGTCAGCAAGAGACCCAGTACTTC. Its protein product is CASSLDRGQQETQYF.

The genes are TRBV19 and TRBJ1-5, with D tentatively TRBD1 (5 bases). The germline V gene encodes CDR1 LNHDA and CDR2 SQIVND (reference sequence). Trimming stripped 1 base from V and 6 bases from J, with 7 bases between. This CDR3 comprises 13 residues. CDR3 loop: CASSIAGVQPQHF. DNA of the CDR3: TGTGCCAGTAGTATAGCGGGGGTTCAGCCCCAGCATTTT.